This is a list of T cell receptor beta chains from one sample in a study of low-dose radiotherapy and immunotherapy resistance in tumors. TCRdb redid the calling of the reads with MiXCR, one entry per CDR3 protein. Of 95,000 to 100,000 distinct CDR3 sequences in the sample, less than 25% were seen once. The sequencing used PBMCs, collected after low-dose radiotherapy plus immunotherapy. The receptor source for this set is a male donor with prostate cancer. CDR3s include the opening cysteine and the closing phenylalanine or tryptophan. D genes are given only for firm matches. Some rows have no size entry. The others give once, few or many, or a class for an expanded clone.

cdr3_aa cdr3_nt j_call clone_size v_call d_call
CASSPEASANYGYTF TGTGCCAGCTCACCGGAGGCGTCGGCTAACTATGGCTACACCTTC TRBJ1-2 many TRBV18 .
CASQNWGLDTQYF TGTGCCAGTCAAAACTGGGGGTTAGATACGCAGTATTTT TRBJ2-3 many TRBV19 .
CSARHTTTDTQYF TGCAGTGCTAGACACACGACCACAGATACGCAGTATTTT TRBJ2-3 few TRBV20-1 .
CATSTGPDTQYF TGTGCCACCAGCACAGGGCCAGATACGCAGTATTTT TRBJ2-3 many TRBV24-1 .
CASSYSNSGQQVF TGTGCCAGCAGTTACTCGAATTCGGGACAGCAGGTTTTT TRBJ1-4 many TRBV6-5 TRBD1
CASSKQGTSYEQYF TGTGCCAGTAGTAAACAGGGGACGAGTTACGAGCAGTACTTC TRBJ2-7 many TRBV19 TRBD1
CASSEADGNTGELFF TGTGCCAGCAGTGAAGCTGATGGGAACACCGGGGAGCTGTTTTTT TRBJ2-2 many TRBV2 .
CASSVGVEQYF TGTGCCAGCAGTGTAGGGGTCGAGCAGTACTTC TRBJ2-7 many TRBV14 .
CASSWGHLGYEQYF TGTGCCAGCAGCTGGGGACACTTGGGCTACGAGCAGTACTTC TRBJ2-7 few TRBV21-1 .
CASSPAAAGYEQYF TGTGCCAGCAGCCCCGCCGCCGCCGGGTACGAGCAGTACTTC TRBJ2-7 many TRBV7-9 .
CASSHGTGVYEQYF TGCGCCAGCAGCCACGGGACAGGGGTTTACGAGCAGTACTTC TRBJ2-7 many TRBV4-3 TRBD1
CASSSYGQGQLTYEQYF TGTGCCAGCAGTTCCTATGGACAGGGGCAACTTACCTACGAGCAGTACTTC TRBJ2-7 many TRBV6-2/TRBV6-3 TRBD1
CASRDDGGNGYTF TGTGCCAGTAGAGATGATGGAGGGAATGGCTACACCTTC TRBJ1-2 . TRBV19 .
CASSPGTAQGYNEQFF TGCGCCAGCAGCCCAGGGACAGCCCAGGGCTACAATGAGCAGTTCTTC TRBJ2-1 many TRBV5-1 TRBD1
CASSPRSRQINEKLFF TGTGCCAGCAGCCCACGTAGTAGACAGATTAATGAAAAACTGTTTTTT TRBJ1-4 once TRBV9 .
CASSESPDRETQYF TGTGCCAGCAGTGAATCGCCGGACCGAGAGACCCAGTACTTC TRBJ2-5 many TRBV2 .
CASSQRDRVFETQYF TGTGCCAGCAGCCAAAGGGACAGGGTCTTCGAGACCCAGTACTTC TRBJ2-5 many TRBV3-1 TRBD1
CASSERDYSGNTIYF TGTGCCAGCAGTGAACGGGATTACTCTGGAAACACCATATATTTT TRBJ1-3 . TRBV2 .
CASSRDSAGSYNEQFF TGTGCCAGCAGCCGTGACTCCGCCGGCTCCTACAATGAGCAGTTCTTC TRBJ2-1 many TRBV12-3/TRBV12-4 .
CASSFRTRRQETQYF TGTGCCAGCAGTTTTCGGACCCGGCGGCAAGAGACCCAGTACTTC TRBJ2-5 . TRBV28 .
CASSSRKINNEKLFF TGTGCCAGTAGTTCACGGAAGATTAACAACGAAAAACTGTTTTTT TRBJ1-4 . TRBV19 .
CASRSGLAVGELFF TGTGCCAGCAGATCCGGACTAGCGGTCGGGGAGCTGTTTTTT TRBJ2-2 few TRBV6-2/TRBV6-3 TRBD2
CASSLEDRRYEQYF TGCGCCAGCAGCCTCGAAGACAGGCGCTACGAGCAGTACTTC TRBJ2-7 many TRBV5-1 .
CASSFGGANPEQYF TGTGCCAGCAGCTTTGGGGGGGCTAACCCCGAGCAGTACTTC TRBJ2-7 few TRBV11-2 .
CASGGGTGLFWETQYF TGTGCCAGCGGCGGTGGGACAGGGTTATTCTGGGAGACCCAGTACTTC TRBJ2-5 once TRBV6-5 TRBD1
CASSFQGPSYEQYF TGTGCCAGCAGTTTCCAGGGACCCTCCTACGAGCAGTACTTC TRBJ2-7 many TRBV12-3/TRBV12-4 .
CSAQFPTSGVSDTQYF TGCAGTGCCCAATTCCCTACTAGCGGGGTCTCCGATACGCAGTATTTT TRBJ2-3 many TRBV20-1 TRBD2
CASSYSTGKETQYF TGTGCCAGCAGTTACTCGACAGGGAAAGAGACCCAGTACTTC TRBJ2-5 many TRBV6-8 TRBD1
CASSIRQGPNYGYTF TGTGCCAGTAGTATAAGACAGGGTCCGAACTATGGCTACACCTTC TRBJ1-2 many TRBV19 TRBD1
CASSHHRARAGELFF TGTGCCAGCAGCCATCACAGGGCCCGGGCCGGGGAGCTGTTTTTT TRBJ2-2 many TRBV11-2 .
CASSLDLVSGANVLTF TGTGCCAGCAGCTTAGACCTGGTATCTGGGGCCAACGTCCTGACTTTC TRBJ2-6 . TRBV11-2 .
CATLLTSVTYNEQFF TGTGCCACCCTTTTGACTAGCGTTACCTACAATGAGCAGTTCTTC TRBJ2-1 . TRBV28 TRBD2
CASSQNFPYEQYF TGCGCCAGCAGTCAAAACTTCCCCTACGAGCAGTACTTC TRBJ2-7 many TRBV23-1 .
CASSLPYTGGRFDEQFF TGTGCCAGCAGCCTTCCTTACACAGGGGGCCGGTTCGATGAGCAGTTCTTC TRBJ2-1 . TRBV6-2/TRBV6-3 TRBD1
CASSQGAGTGQPQHF TGTGCCAGCAGCCAAGGGGCAGGGACTGGGCAGCCCCAGCATTTT TRBJ1-5 many TRBV3-1 .
CASSIYGELFF TGTGCCAGTAGTATATACGGGGAGCTGTTTTTT TRBJ2-2 many TRBV19 .
CASSDSASGVDTQYF TGTGCCAGCAGTGACTCGGCTAGCGGCGTAGATACGCAGTATTTT TRBJ2-3 . TRBV6-4 TRBD2
CASSPDRGLSTDTQYF TGTGCCAGCAGCCCCGACAGGGGCCTGAGCACAGATACGCAGTATTTT TRBJ2-3 many TRBV7-9 TRBD1
CSARTGGDSVYNEQFF TGCAGTGCTAGGACAGGTGGGGACAGCGTATACAATGAGCAGTTCTTC TRBJ2-1 many TRBV20-1 TRBD1
CASSMASGANVLTF TGTGCCAGCAGCATGGCTTCAGGGGCCAACGTCCTGACTTTC TRBJ2-6 . TRBV7-9 .